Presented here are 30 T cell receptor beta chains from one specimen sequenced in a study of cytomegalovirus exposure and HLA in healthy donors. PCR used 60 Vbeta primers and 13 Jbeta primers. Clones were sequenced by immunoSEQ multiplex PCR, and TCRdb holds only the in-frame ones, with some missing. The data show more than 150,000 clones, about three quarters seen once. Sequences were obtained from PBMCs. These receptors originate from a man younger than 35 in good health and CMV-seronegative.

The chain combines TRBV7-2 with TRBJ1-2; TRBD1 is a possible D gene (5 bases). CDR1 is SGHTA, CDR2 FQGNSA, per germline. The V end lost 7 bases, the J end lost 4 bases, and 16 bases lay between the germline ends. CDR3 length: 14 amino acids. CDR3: CASIRSPGLYGYTF. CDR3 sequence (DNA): TGTGCCAGCATCCGGTCCCCAGGGCTCTATGGCTACACCTTC.

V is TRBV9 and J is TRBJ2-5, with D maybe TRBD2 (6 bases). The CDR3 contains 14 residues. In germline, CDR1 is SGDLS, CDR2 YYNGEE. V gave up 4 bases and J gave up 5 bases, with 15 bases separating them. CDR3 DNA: TGTGCCAGCAGCCTCAACTGGGGGGTTGAGACCCAGTACTTC. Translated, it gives CASSLNWGVETQYF.

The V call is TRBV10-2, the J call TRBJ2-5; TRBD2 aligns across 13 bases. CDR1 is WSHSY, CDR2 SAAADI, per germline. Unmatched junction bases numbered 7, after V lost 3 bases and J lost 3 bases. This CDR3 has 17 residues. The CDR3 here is CASSDPGLAGPEETQYF. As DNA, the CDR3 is TGCGCCAGCAGTGATCCGGGACTAGCGGGACCAGAAGAGACCCAGTACTTC.

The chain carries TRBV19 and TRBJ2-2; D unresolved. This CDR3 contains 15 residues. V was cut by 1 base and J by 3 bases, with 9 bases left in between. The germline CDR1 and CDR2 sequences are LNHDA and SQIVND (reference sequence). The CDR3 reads CASSIGRHHTGELFF. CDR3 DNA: TGTGCCAGTAGTATAGGTCGACATCACACCGGGGAGCTGTTTTTT. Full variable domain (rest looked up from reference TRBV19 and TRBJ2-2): DGGITQSPKYLFRKEGQNVTLSCEQNLNHDAMYWYRQDPGQGLRLIYYSQIVNDFQKGDIAEGYSVSREKKESFPLTVTSAQKNPTAFYLCASSIGRHHTGELFFGEGSRLTVL.

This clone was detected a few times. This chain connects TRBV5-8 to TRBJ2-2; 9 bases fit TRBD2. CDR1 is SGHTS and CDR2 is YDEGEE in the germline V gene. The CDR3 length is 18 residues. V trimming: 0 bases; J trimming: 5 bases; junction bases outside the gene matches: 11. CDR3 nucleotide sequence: TGTGCCAGCAGCTTGGTAACCCTAGCGGGGTCCTTGACCGGGGAGCTGTTTTTT. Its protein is CASSLVTLAGSLTGELFF.

This CDR3 reads CATLGQSNSNQPQHF. Here the CDR3 DNA reads TGTGCCACCCTAGGACAGTCAAATAGCAATCAGCCCCAGCATTTT. The chain joins TRBV19 to TRBJ1-5; possible D gene TRBD1, 6 bases. Trimming pared 10 bases from V and 0 bases from J, leaving 16 bases between. Germline values: CDR1 LNHDA, CDR2 SQIVND (reference sequence). CDR3 length equals 15 residues. The variable domain in full, completed from reference TRBV19 and TRBJ1-5, reads DGGITQSPKYLFRKEGQNVTLSCEQNLNHDAMYWYRQDPGQGLRLIYYSQIVNDFQKGDIAEGYSVSREKKESFPLTVTSAQKNPTAFYLCATLGQSNSNQPQHFGDGTRLSIL.

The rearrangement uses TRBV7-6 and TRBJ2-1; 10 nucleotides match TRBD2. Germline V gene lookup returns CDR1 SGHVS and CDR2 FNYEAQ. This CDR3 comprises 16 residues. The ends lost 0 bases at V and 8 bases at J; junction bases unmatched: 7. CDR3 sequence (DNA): TGTGCCAGCAGCTTAGCGCTAAGCGGGAGGGGGGATGAGCAGTTCTTC. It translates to CASSLALSGRGDEQFF.

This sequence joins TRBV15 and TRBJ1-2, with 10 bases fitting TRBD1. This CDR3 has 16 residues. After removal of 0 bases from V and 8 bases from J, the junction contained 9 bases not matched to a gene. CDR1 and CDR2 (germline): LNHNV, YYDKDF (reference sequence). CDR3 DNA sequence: TGTGCCACCAGCAGAGATCCCCGGGACAGGGGATGGGGCTACACCTTC. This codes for CATSRDPRDRGWGYTF.

The CDR3: CASSYSPRYEQYF. The CDR3, as DNA: TGTGCCAGCAGTTACTCGCCTAGATACGAGCAGTACTTC. This chain uses TRBV6-5 with TRBJ2-7; D unclear. Germline CDR1 and CDR2: MNHEY and SVGAGI. The CDR3 is 13 residues long. Trimming shortened V by 0 bases and J by 4 bases, and 7 bases separated the two germline ends.

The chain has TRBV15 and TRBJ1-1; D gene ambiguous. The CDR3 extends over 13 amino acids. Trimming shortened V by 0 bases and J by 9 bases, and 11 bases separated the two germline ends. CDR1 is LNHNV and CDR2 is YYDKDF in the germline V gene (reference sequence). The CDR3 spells CATSRDLIEKAFF. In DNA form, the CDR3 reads TGTGCCACCAGCAGAGATTTAATCGAGAAAGCTTTCTTT.

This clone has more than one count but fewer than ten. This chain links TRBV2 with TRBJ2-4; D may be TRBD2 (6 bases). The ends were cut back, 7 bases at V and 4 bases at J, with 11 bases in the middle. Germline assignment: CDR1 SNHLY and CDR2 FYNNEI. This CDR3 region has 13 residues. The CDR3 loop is CASTNGGKNIQYF. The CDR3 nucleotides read TGTGCCAGCACCAACGGGGGTAAAAACATTCAGTACTTC.

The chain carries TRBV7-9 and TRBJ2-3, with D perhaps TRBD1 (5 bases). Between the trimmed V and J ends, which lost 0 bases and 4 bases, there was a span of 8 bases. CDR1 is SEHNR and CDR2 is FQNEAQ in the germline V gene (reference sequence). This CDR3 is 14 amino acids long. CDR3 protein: CASSLAVGADTQYF. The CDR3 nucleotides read TGTGCCAGCAGCTTAGCTGTAGGGGCAGATACGCAGTATTTT.

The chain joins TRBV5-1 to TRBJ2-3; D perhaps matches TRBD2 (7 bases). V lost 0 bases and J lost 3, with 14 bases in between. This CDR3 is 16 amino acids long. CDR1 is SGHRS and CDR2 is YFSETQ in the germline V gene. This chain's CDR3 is CASSLVSRGHTDTQYF. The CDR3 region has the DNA TGCGCCAGCAGCTTGGTGTCGCGGGGGCATACAGATACGCAGTATTTT.

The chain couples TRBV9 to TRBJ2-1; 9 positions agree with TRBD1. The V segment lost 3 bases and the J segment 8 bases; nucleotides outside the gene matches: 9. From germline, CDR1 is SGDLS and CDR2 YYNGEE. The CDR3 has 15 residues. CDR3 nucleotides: TGTGCCAGCAGCGACCGGGACAGGGTTTACGATGAGCAGTTCTTC. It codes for CASSDRDRVYDEQFF.

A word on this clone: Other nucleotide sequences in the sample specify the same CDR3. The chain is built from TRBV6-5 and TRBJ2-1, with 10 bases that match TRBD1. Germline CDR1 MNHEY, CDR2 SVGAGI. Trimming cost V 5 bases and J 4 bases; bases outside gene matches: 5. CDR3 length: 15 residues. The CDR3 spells CASSPDRGPYNEQFF. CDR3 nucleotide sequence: TGTGCCAGCAGTCCCGACAGGGGGCCTTACAATGAGCAGTTCTTC.

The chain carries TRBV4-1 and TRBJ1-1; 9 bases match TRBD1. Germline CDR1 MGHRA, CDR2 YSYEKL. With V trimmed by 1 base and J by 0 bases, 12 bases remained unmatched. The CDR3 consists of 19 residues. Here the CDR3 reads CASSQGPFGQGTLNTEAFF. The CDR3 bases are TGCGCCAGCAGCCAAGGGCCATTCGGACAGGGGACGTTGAACACTGAAGCTTTCTTT.

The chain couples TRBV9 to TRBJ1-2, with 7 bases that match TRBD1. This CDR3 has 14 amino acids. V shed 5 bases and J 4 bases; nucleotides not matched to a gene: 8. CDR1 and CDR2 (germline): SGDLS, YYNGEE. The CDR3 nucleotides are TGTGCCAGCAGGACGGAAGGGGGCGTCTATGGCTACACCTTC. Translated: CASRTEGGVYGYTF.

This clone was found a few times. CDR3 loop: CASSQTTGGNYGYTF. The DNA of the CDR3 is TGCGCCAGCAGCCAAACGACAGGGGGAAACTATGGCTACACCTTC. This rearrangement joins TRBV4-3 to TRBJ1-2; TRBD1 matches at 9 bases. The CDR3 runs 15 residues. The V gene's germline CDR1 is LGHNA and CDR2 YSLEER. The V segment lost 2 bases and the J segment 2 bases; nucleotides outside the gene matches: 3.

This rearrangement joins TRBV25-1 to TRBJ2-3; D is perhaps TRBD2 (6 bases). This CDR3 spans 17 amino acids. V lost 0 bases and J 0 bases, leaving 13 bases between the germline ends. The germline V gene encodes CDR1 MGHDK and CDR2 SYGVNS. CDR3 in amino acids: CASSEYGISGSTDTQYF. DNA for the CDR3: TGTGCCAGCAGTGAATATGGGATTAGCGGTAGCACAGATACGCAGTATTTT.

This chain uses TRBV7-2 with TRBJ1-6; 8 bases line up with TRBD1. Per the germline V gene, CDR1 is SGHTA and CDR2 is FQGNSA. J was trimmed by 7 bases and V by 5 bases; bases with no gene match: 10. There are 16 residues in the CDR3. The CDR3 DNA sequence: TGTGCCAGCAGCCATGGACAGGGCGGACTGAATTCACCCCTCCACTTT. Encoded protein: CASSHGQGGLNSPLHF.

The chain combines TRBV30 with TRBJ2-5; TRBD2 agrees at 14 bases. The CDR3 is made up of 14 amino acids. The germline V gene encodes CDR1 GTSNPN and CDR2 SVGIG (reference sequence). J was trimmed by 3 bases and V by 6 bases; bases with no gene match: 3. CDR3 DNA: TGTGCCTGTGGGACTAGCGGGGGAAAAGAGACCCAGTACTTC. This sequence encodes CACGTSGGKETQYF.

The CDR3 DNA reads TGTGCCAGCAGGGGGACTAGCCTGCTCAATCAGTTCTTC. It specifies CASRGTSLLNQFF. This chain joins TRBV6-5 and TRBJ2-1, with 9 positions matching TRBD2. The CDR3 loop spans 13 amino acids. The germline V gene encodes CDR1 MNHEY and CDR2 SVGAGI. J gave up 13 bases and V 6 bases, and 10 bases lay outside the gene matches.

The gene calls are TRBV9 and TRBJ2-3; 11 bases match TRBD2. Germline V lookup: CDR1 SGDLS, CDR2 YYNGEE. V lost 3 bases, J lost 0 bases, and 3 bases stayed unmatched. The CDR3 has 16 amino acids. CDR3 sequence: CASSARLAGSTDTQYF. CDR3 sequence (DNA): TGTGCCAGCAGCGCCCGACTAGCGGGAAGCACAGATACGCAGTATTTT. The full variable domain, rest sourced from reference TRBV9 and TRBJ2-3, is DSGVTQTPKHLITATGQRVTLRCSPRSGDLSVYWYQQSLDQGLQFLIQYYNGEERAKGNILERFSAQQFPDLHSELNLSSLELGDSALYFCASSARLAGSTDTQYFGPGTRLTVL.

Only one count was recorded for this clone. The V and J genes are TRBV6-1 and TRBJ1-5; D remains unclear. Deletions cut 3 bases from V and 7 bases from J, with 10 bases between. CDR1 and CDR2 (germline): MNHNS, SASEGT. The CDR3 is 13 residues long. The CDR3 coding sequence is TGTGCCAGCAGTGAGGAGGGAGGGCAGCCCCAGCATTTT. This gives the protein CASSEEGGQPQHF.

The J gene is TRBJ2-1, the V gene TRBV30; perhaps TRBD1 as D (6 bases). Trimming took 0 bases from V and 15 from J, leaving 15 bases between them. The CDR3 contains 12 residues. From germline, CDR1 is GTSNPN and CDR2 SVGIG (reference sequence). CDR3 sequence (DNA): TGTGCCTGGAGTGTACAGGGCCCGAGGGCGTTCTTC. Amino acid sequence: CAWSVQGPRAFF.

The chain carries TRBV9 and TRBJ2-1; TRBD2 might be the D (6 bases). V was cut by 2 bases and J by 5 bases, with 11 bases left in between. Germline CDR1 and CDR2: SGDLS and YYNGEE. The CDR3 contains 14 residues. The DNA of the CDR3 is TGTGCCAGCAGCGTGGGGGGTCTCGACAATGAGCAGTTCTTC. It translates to CASSVGGLDNEQFF.

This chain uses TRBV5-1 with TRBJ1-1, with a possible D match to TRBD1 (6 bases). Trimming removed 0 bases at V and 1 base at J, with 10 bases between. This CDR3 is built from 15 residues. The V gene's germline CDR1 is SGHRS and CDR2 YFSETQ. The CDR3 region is CASSLGDTPNTEAFF. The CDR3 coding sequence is TGCGCCAGCAGCTTGGGGGACACGCCGAACACTGAAGCTTTCTTT.

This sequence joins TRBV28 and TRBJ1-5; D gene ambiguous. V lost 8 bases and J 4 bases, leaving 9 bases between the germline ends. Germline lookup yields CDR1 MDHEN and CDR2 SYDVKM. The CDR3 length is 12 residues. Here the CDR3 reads CASLTGNQPQHF. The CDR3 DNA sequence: TGTGCCAGCCTGACGGGAAATCAGCCCCAGCATTTT.

The CDR3 nucleotides read TGCAGCGTTGATAAGGGGGAAGGGAACACCGGGGAGCTGTTTTTT. Translation gives CSVDKGEGNTGELFF. The genes are TRBV29-1 and TRBJ2-2; D might be TRBD1 (6 bases). Germline V gene sequence: CDR1 SQVTM, CDR2 ANQGSEA. This CDR3 is built from 15 residues. With 3 bases removed from V and 1 base from J, the gap between germline ends came to 12 bases.

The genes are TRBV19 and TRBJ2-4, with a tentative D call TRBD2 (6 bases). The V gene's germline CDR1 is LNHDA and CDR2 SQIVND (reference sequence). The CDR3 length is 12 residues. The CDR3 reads CASASEGNIQYF. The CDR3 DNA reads TGTGCATCAGCTAGCGAGGGAAACATTCAGTACTTC.